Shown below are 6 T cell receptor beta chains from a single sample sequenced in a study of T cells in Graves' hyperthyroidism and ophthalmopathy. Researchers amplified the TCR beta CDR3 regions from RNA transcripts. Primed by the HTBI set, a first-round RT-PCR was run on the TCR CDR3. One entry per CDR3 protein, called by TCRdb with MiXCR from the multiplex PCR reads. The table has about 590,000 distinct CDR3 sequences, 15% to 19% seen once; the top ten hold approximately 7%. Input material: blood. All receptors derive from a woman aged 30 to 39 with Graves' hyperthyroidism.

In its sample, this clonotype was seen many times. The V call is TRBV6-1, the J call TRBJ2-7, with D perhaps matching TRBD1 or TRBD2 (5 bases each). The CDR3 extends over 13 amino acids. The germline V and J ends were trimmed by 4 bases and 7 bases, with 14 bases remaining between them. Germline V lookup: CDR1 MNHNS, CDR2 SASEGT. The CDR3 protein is CASSGLREGEQYF. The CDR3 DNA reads TGTGCCAGCAGTGGCCTCAGAGAGGGGGAGCAGTACTTC.

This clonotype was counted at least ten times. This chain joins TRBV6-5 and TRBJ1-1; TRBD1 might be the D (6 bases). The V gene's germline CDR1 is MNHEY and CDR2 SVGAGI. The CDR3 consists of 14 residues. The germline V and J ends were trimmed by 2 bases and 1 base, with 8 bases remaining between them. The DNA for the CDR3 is TGTGCCAGCAGTTACGGGACAACGAACACTGAAGCTTTCTTT. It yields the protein CASSYGTTNTEAFF.

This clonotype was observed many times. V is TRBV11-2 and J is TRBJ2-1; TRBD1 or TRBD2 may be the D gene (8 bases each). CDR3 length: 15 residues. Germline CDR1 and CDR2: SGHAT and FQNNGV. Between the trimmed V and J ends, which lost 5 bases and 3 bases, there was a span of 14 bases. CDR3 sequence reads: CASSRSGTGYNEQFF. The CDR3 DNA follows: TGTGCCAGCAGCCGTAGCGGGACAGGCTACAATGAGCAGTTCTTC. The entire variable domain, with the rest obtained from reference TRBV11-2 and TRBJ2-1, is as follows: EAGVAQSPRYKIIEKRQSVAFWCNPISGHATLYWYQQILGQGPKLLIQFQNNGVVDDSQLPKDRFSAERLKGVDSTLKIQPAKLEDSAVYLCASSRSGTGYNEQFFGPGTRLTVL.

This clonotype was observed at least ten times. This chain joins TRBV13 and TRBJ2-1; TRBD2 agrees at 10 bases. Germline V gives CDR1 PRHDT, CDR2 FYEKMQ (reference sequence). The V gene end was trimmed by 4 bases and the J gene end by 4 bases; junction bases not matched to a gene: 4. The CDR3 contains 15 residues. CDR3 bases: TGTGCCAGCAGCTATGGGACTAGCGCTTACAATGAGCAGTTCTTC. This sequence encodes CASSYGTSAYNEQFF.

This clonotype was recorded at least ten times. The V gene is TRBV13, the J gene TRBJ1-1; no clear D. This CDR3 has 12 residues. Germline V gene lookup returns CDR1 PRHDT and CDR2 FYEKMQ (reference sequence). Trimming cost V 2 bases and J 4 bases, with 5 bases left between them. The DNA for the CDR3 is TGTGCCAGCAGCTTATCTTCCACTGAAGCTTTCTTT. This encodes CASSLSSTEAFF.

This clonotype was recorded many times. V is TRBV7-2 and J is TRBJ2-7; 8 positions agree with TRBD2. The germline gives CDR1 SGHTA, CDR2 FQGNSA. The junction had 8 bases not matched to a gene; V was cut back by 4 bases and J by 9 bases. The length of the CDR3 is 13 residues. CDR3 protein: CASSSGTSFGQYF. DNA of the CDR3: TGTGCCAGCAGCTCCGGGACTAGTTTCGGGCAGTACTTC.